These 31 T cell receptor beta chains originate from one sample sequenced in a study of control samples from healthy donors and cancer patients. Produced via immunoSEQ multiplex PCR; TCRdb's table is partial and in-frame only. Of about 170,000 clones listed, approximately 90% are singletons. Sample: blood. Receptor source: a man aged 30 to 45 in good health.

The genes are TRBV28 and TRBJ2-2; D call uncertain. Between the trimmed V and J ends, which lost 4 bases and 5 bases, there was a span of 11 bases. The CDR3 consists of 14 residues. Germline V gene lookup returns CDR1 MDHEN and CDR2 SYDVKM. The CDR3 protein is CASSSPGPTGELFF. CDR3 bases: TGTGCCAGCAGTTCCCCCGGGCCTACCGGGGAGCTGTTTTTT.

This chain links TRBV6-5 with TRBJ1-1, with D tentatively TRBD1 (5 bases). Trimming cost V 11 bases and J 4 bases, with 20 bases left between them. Germline V lookup: CDR1 MNHEY, CDR2 SVGAGI. The CDR3 covers 14 residues. This chain's CDR3 is CAGNQGSKATEAFF. The DNA for the CDR3 is TGTGCCGGAAACCAGGGCTCAAAGGCCACTGAAGCTTTCTTT.

The rearrangement uses TRBV2 and TRBJ2-6, with a possible D match to TRBD2 (6 bases). CDR1 and CDR2 (germline): SNHLY, FYNNEI. Trimming removed 1 base from V and 4 bases from J, with 11 bases in between. This CDR3 comprises 16 residues. The CDR3 protein is CASSEDGRGGANVLTF. The CDR3 nucleotides read TGTGCCAGCAGTGAAGATGGGCGGGGCGGGGCCAACGTCCTGACTTTC.

This clone was picked up one time. The chain couples TRBV5-1 to TRBJ2-5; 15 bases agree with TRBD2. The CDR3 covers 17 residues. J lost 3 bases, V lost 4 bases, and 7 bases had no gene match. CDR1 is SGHRS, CDR2 YFSETQ, per germline. The chain's CDR3 is CASSSGLAGGPEETQYF. The CDR3 nucleotides are TGCGCCAGCAGCAGTGGACTAGCGGGAGGGCCGGAAGAGACCCAGTACTTC.

The CDR3 DNA reads as TGTGCCAGCAGTTTAGGCGGAAAACAGCCCCAGCATTTT. This translates into CASSLGGKQPQHF. The chain carries TRBV12-3 or TRBV12-4 and TRBJ1-5; D gene ambiguous. Trimming cost V 1 base and J 7 bases, with 8 bases left between them. The CDR3 totals 13 residues.

The genes are TRBV19 and TRBJ2-3; D not resolved. CDR3 length equals 15 residues. V lost 6 bases and J lost 1, with 14 bases in between. Germline loops: CDR1 LNHDA, CDR2 SQIVND (reference sequence). The CDR3 nucleotides are TGTGCCAGTAGCCTCGACCCGTCAGGCACAGATACGCAGTATTTT. The encoded protein is CASSLDPSGTDTQYF.

This chain links TRBV24-1 with TRBJ2-2, with unresolved D. CDR1 is KGHDR and CDR2 is SFDVKD in the germline V gene. The germline V and J ends were trimmed by 12 bases and 6 bases, with 13 bases remaining between them. The CDR3 is 12 amino acids. The CDR3: CASGYQAGELFF. DNA of the CDR3: TGTGCCTCCGGCTACCAGGCCGGGGAGCTGTTTTTT.

The V gene is TRBV28, the J gene TRBJ1-5; D call uncertain. CDR1 and CDR2 from the germline V gene are MDHEN and SYDVKM. The CDR3 contains 13 residues. The germline V and J ends were trimmed by 8 bases and 0 bases, with 8 bases remaining between them. The CDR3 region is CASGTRSNQPQHF. In DNA form, the CDR3 reads TGTGCCAGCGGTACCCGTAGCAATCAGCCCCAGCATTTT. The entire variable domain, with the rest obtained from reference TRBV28 and TRBJ1-5, is as follows: DVKVTQSSRYLVKRTGEKVFLECVQDMDHENMFWYRQDPGLGLRLIYFSYDVKMKEKGDIPEGYSVSREKKERFSLILESASTNQTSMYLCASGTRSNQPQHFGDGTRLSIL.

The CDR3 reads CASWQEGAGYTF. The DNA of the CDR3 is TGTGCCAGCTGGCAAGAGGGCGCGGGCTACACCTTC. This chain joins TRBV3-1 (or the pseudogene TRBV3-2) and TRBJ1-2; D uncertain. V shed 8 bases and J shed 8 bases, with 15 bases lying between them. CDR1 LGHDT and CDR2 YNNKEL come from the germline V gene (reference sequence). This CDR3 comprises 12 residues.

J is TRBJ2-5 and V is TRBV9; D remains ambiguous. V lost 3 bases to trimming and J lost 0 bases, with 9 bases between them. This CDR3 region has 14 residues. Germline values: CDR1 SGDLS, CDR2 YYNGEE. CDR3 in amino acids: CASSAGLHQETQYF. The CDR3 DNA sequence: TGTGCCAGCAGCGCCGGGCTTCACCAAGAGACCCAGTACTTC.

This chain links TRBV2 with TRBJ2-7; D not resolved. The V and J ends lost 1 base and 5 bases respectively, with 9 bases between them. Germline CDR1 and CDR2: SNHLY and FYNNEI. CDR3 size: 13 residues. As DNA, the CDR3 is TGTGCCAGCAGTGAAGAGACTCCGGACGAGCAGTACTTC. It specifies CASSEETPDEQYF.

CDR3 protein: CASSQPGQGSYEQYF. CDR3 coding DNA: TGTGCCAGCAGCCAGCCGGGACAGGGGTCCTACGAGCAGTACTTC. The chain carries TRBV16 and TRBJ2-7, with 10 bases matching TRBD1. V shed 3 bases and J 1 base; nucleotides not matched to a gene: 3. Germline CDR1 reads KGHSY; CDR2 reads FQNENV. The CDR3 is 15 residues long.

This clone was seen a single time. DNA for the CDR3: TGCGCCAGCAGCAGCTGGGAGGCGGGGGCGACCTACGAGCAGTACTTC. Translated, it gives CASSSWEAGATYEQYF. This chain links TRBV5-1 with TRBJ2-7; tentatively, D is TRBD2 (7 bases). Germline CDR1 is SGHRS and CDR2 is YFSETQ. This CDR3 is built from 16 residues. The ends were cut back, 4 bases at V and 2 bases at J, with 19 bases in the middle. Variable domain in full (rest from reference TRBV5-1 and TRBJ2-7): KAGVTQTPRYLIKTRGQQVTLSCSPISGHRSVSWYQQTPGQGLQFLFEYFSETQRNKGNFPGRFSGRQFSNSRSEMNVSTLELGDSALYLCASSSWEAGATYEQYFGPGTRLTVT.

The chain recombines TRBV7-2 with TRBJ1-2; D not certain. Germline CDR1 reads SGHTA; CDR2 reads FQGNSA. The CDR3 loop spans 13 amino acids. Trimming cost V 1 base and J 7 bases, with 10 bases left between them. CDR3 DNA sequence: TGTGCCAGCAGCTTAGGACAAGCAGGTGGCTACACCTTC. It translates to CASSLGQAGGYTF. Complete variable domain (other parts from reference TRBV7-2 and TRBJ1-2): GAGVSQSPSNKVTEKGKDVELRCDPISGHTALYWYRQSLGQGLEFLIYFQGNSAPDKSGLPSDRFSAERTGGSVSTLTIQRTQQEDSAVYLCASSLGQAGGYTFGSGTRLTVV.

The chain combines TRBV25-1 with TRBJ2-5; D remains ambiguous. Trimming left V 3 bases short and J 5 bases short, with 4 bases between. The CDR3 has 11 residues. Germline V CDR1 and CDR2: MGHDK, SYGVNS. CDR3 in DNA: TGTGCCAGCAGTGAGACGGAGACCCAGTACTTC. Translated: CASSETETQYF.

The rearrangement links TRBV6-1 to TRBJ1-1; D is unclear. The CDR3 totals 13 residues. The germline V gene encodes CDR1 MNHNS and CDR2 SASEGT. Trimming removed 1 base from V and 6 bases from J, with 9 bases in between. The CDR3 region has the DNA TGTGCCAGCAGTGAAGGCGGGGAGTCTGAAGCTTTCTTT. Its protein is CASSEGGESEAFF.

The chain is built from TRBV6-2 or TRBV6-3 and TRBJ2-7, with D possibly matching TRBD1 (6 bases). The CDR3 loop spans 15 amino acids. Looked up from germline, CDR1 is MNHEY and CDR2 is SVGEGT. Trimming took 6 bases from V and 7 from J, leaving 22 bases between them. CDR3 protein: CASSLGANFLEEQYF. CDR3 sequence (DNA): TGTGCCAGCAGCTTGGGGGCCAACTTTTTAGAGGAGCAGTACTTC.

The chain has TRBV19 and TRBJ1-5; D not certain. CDR1 and CDR2 (germline): LNHDA, SQIVND (reference sequence). This CDR3 comprises 14 residues. Deletions cut 5 bases from V and 0 bases from J, with 8 bases between. For the CDR3, the DNA is TGTGCCAGTAGTCATCTCTTTAGCAATCAGCCCCAGCATTTT. It yields the protein CASSHLFSNQPQHF.

The genes are TRBV5-1 and TRBJ2-3; 8 bases are shared with TRBD2. Germline V CDR1 and CDR2: SGHRS, YFSETQ. The CDR3 length is 15 residues. The trim removed 5 bases at V and 4 bases at J, leaving 9 bases unmatched. This chain's CDR3 is CASSSPGLEADTQYF. CDR3 in DNA: TGCGCCAGCAGTTCTCCGGGACTAGAAGCAGATACGCAGTATTTT.

The chain recombines TRBV7-2 with TRBJ2-5; possibly TRBD1 or TRBD2 for D (5 bases each). Germline loops: CDR1 SGHTA, CDR2 FQGNSA. The CDR3 is 12 amino acids. The germline V and J ends were trimmed by 6 bases and 7 bases, with 12 bases remaining between them. The CDR3 DNA is TGTGCCAGCAGACCCATGAGGGGGACCCAGTACTTC. Residues: CASRPMRGTQYF. Filled out from reference TRBV7-2 and TRBJ2-5, the complete variable domain reads GAGVSQSPSNKVTEKGKDVELRCDPISGHTALYWYRQSLGQGLEFLIYFQGNSAPDKSGLPSDRFSAERTGGSVSTLTIQRTQQEDSAVYLCASRPMRGTQYFGPGTRLLVL.

This clone was counted a few times. The chain couples TRBV2 to TRBJ2-5; 7 bases match TRBD2. The CDR3 has 15 amino acids. With V trimmed by 6 bases and J by 5 bases, 12 bases remained unmatched. Germline CDR1 reads SNHLY; CDR2 reads FYNNEI. DNA for the CDR3: TGTGCCAGCAGAGAACGGACGGGAGGAGGGGAGACCCAGTACTTC. Translating gives CASRERTGGGETQYF.

The gene calls are TRBV5-6 and TRBJ2-1, with 8 positions matching TRBD2. CDR1 SGHDT and CDR2 YYEEEE come from the germline V gene. V lost 7 bases and J lost 5; bases outside the gene matches: 8. This CDR3 has 14 residues. In DNA, the CDR3 is TGTGCCAGCTTCGTGAGGGGACTAGACAATGAGCAGTTCTTC. This translates into CASFVRGLDNEQFF.

The chain recombines TRBV5-8 with TRBJ2-3; 9 nucleotides align to TRBD2. Germline CDR1 and CDR2: SGHTS and YDEGEE. The V gene end was trimmed by 3 bases and the J gene end by 0 bases; junction bases not matched to a gene: 2. The CDR3 extends over 15 amino acids. CDR3 in amino acids: CASSSSGDSTDTQYF. The CDR3 nucleotides read TGTGCCAGCAGCTCTAGCGGGGATAGCACAGATACGCAGTATTTT.

The chain employs TRBV2 and TRBJ2-5; D unclear. The CDR3 contains 11 residues. The germline V and J ends were trimmed by 10 bases and 2 bases, with 8 bases remaining between them. CDR1 SNHLY and CDR2 FYNNEI come from the germline V gene. CDR3 sequence reads: CATRVQETQYF. The CDR3 DNA follows: TGTGCCACCCGGGTACAAGAGACCCAGTACTTC.

CDR3 sequence (DNA): TGTGCCAGCTCTCCGAATGGCAGAAGGGTATCCTACGAGCAGTACTTC. Encoded protein: CASSPNGRRVSYEQYF. V gene TRBV18 combines with J gene TRBJ2-7; D not resolved. This CDR3 is 16 amino acids long. With 6 bases removed from V and 1 base from J, the gap between germline ends came to 19 bases. Germline CDR1 KGHSH, CDR2 LQKENI.

The chain recombines TRBV7-9 with TRBJ2-2, with TRBD1 identical over 9 bases. From germline, CDR1 is SEHNR and CDR2 FQNEAQ (reference sequence). This CDR3 has 16 residues. V was clipped by 3 bases and J by 4 bases; unmatched bases: 6. Here the CDR3 DNA reads TGTGCCAGCAGCTTTGAGGACAGGGGACCCACCGGGGAGCTGTTTTTT. This gives the protein CASSFEDRGPTGELFF.

The rearrangement uses TRBV9 and TRBJ1-3; D is unclear. The CDR3 has 16 residues. Germline CDR1 reads SGDLS; CDR2 reads YYNGEE. V was trimmed by 0 bases and J by 0 bases, leaving 10 bases between them. The CDR3 nucleotides read TGTGCCAGCAGCGTAGAGAGCAGGAGCTCTGGAAACACCATATATTTT. Translation gives CASSVESRSSGNTIYF.

The CDR3 sequence: CASSLTLAGRGDTQYF. The CDR3 region has the DNA TGTGCCAGCAGCTTAACCCTCGCTGGGAGGGGAGATACGCAGTATTTT. The rearrangement links TRBV7-3 to TRBJ2-3; 7 positions agree with TRBD2. CDR1 is SGHTA, CDR2 FQGTGA, per germline. This CDR3 is built from 16 residues. With 0 bases clipped from V and 5 bases from J, the junction kept 8 bases outside the gene matches.

V is TRBV7-8 and J is TRBJ2-7; no firm D call. The CDR3 totals 14 residues. Germline values: CDR1 SGHVS, CDR2 FQNEAQ. Trimming cost V 0 bases and J 1 base, with 7 bases left between them. This chain's CDR3 is CASSLAELSYEQYF. CDR3 DNA: TGTGCCAGCAGCTTAGCGGAACTGTCCTACGAGCAGTACTTC.

The gene calls are TRBV6-5 and TRBJ1-6; D is ambiguous. Germline V lookup: CDR1 MNHEY, CDR2 SVGAGI. The CDR3 covers 13 residues. Trimming removed 6 bases at V and 5 bases at J, with 8 bases between. CDR3 in DNA: TGTGCCAGCAGCCTCCAGGATAATTCACCCCTCCACTTT. It yields the protein CASSLQDNSPLHF.

This clone was seen more than once but under ten times. The CDR3 region has the DNA TGTGCCAGCAGCTCGCGCCGGGCCGCCTACGAGCAGTACTTC. Amino acid sequence: CASSSRRAAYEQYF. The V gene is TRBV7-2, the J gene TRBJ2-7; D is unresolved. This CDR3 is built from 14 residues. Trimming took 4 bases from V and 2 from J, leaving 12 bases between them. The germline V gene has CDR1 SGHTA and CDR2 FQGNSA.